At least ten counts were recorded for the clone carrying this T cell receptor beta chain. Its antigen remains unknown. Compared with germline, one end of the junction differs, possibly owing to a read error. In building TCR beta libraries, iRepertoire HTBI primers were used together with Arm-PCR of CDR3 regions. TCRdb re-called the multiplex PCR reads through MiXCR, storing one row per CDR3 protein. The sample contains around 400,000 distinct CDR3 sequences, about a sixth of which appear only once. Time point reported: newly diagnosed GD, antithyroid drugs for less than 3 months. PBMC-derived RNA was used for the TCR library. The record originates from a study of regulatory T cells in long-lasting Graves disease. Findings of the study overall: Persistent Graves' patients showed less TCR diversity than newly diagnosed ones.

Germline CDR1 SGHTA, CDR2 FQGNSA. The CDR3 is 16 amino acids. The TCR sequence derives from a female donor with Graves disease. Sequences were derived from peripheral blood mononuclear cells (PBMCs), sampled at new diagnosis, from a patient treated with antithyroid drugs. The genes are TRBV7-2 and TRBJ2-5, with TRBD2 matching over 12 bases. DNA for the CDR3: TGCGCCAGCAGCCGCGAGACTAGCGGGAGTGGGGAGACCCAGTACTTC. Protein product: CASSRETSGSGETQYF. Drawing the rest from reference TRBV7-2 and TRBJ2-5, the complete variable domain is GAGVSQSPSNKVTEKGKDVELRCDPISGHTALYWYRQSLGQGLEFLIYFQGNSAPDKSGLPSDRFSAERTGGSVSTLTIQRTQQEDSAVYLCASSRETSGSGETQYFGPGTRLLVL.